The clone carrying this T cell receptor beta chain was observed a few times. Its specificity is unknown. The sequenced patients had an expansion of CD8+CD57+ cells seen by flow cytometry. A severe acquired aplastic anemia diagnosis applied to all patients. This entry comes from a study of CD8+CD57+ T cells in acquired aplastic anemia. Study information: DNA recovered from sorted CD4+ and CD8+ cells had a mean of approximately 3.2 ug. Study-level findings and limits: Patients had roughly 29 CD8+ CDR3 sequences in common with controls (the shared set).

The template for TCR beta VDJ and CDR3 sequence profiling was genomic DNA. One entry per CDR3 protein, called by TCRdb with MiXCR from the reads. Seen here are some 200,000 distinct CDR3 sequences, nearly 50% observed once, and the top ten hold approximately 9.7%. The germline V gene encodes CDR1 LNHNV and CDR2 YYDKDF (reference sequence). The CDR3 has 14 amino acids. The J segment lost 6 bases and the V segment lost 3 bases, leaving 7 bases of the junction unmatched. The clonotype was recovered from a human donor with aplastic anemia. This chain joins TRBV15 and TRBJ2-7; 8 bases are shared with TRBD1. Sequenced input: sorted CD4+, CD8+, or CD8+CD57+ T cells (not recorded which) from PBMCs. The CDR3 is CATSRTGTGSEQYF. The CDR3 bases are TGTGCCACCAGCAGGACCGGGACAGGTAGCGAGCAGTACTTC.